The next 7 T cell receptor beta chains were all read from a single sample in a study of T cells in Graves' hyperthyroidism and ophthalmopathy. There were TCR beta CDR3 regions amplified from RNA transcripts. TCR CDR3 regions were first amplified by RT-PCR with HTBI primers. TCRdb recomputed calls from the multiplex PCR reads with MiXCR, one row per CDR3 protein. The sample includes over 550,000 distinct CDR3 sequences, approximately 16% of them seen just once. Sequenced sample: blood. The receptors shown here come from a woman aged 18-35 years with Graves' hyperthyroidism.

The J gene is TRBJ2-1, the V gene TRBV9; 7 bases agree with TRBD1. Germline CDR1 is SGDLS and CDR2 is YYNGEE. This CDR3 is 15 amino acids long. After removal of 6 bases from V and 3 bases from J, the junction contained 9 bases not matched to a gene. CDR3 in DNA: TGTGCCAGCACCCGTTTGGCAGGGGGCTACAATGAGCAGTTCTTC. Its protein is CASTRLAGGYNEQFF.

This chain uses TRBV19 with TRBJ1-5, with D maybe TRBD1 (5 bases). The CDR3 totals 16 residues. Looked up from germline, CDR1 is LNHDA and CDR2 is SQIVND (reference sequence). Trimming removed 1 base from V and 3 bases from J, with 13 bases in between. The CDR3 spells CASSIGGGRVNQPQHF. In DNA, the CDR3 is TGTGCCAGTAGTATAGGGGGGGGTAGGGTCAATCAGCCCCAGCATTTT.

The CDR3 loop is CASSWLVGEQYF. Here the CDR3 DNA reads TGTGCCAGCAGCTGGCTAGTTGGCGAGCAGTACTTC. This chain uses TRBV5-6 with TRBJ2-7; no reliable D call. The CDR3 loop spans 12 amino acids. Germline V gene lookup returns CDR1 SGHDT and CDR2 YYEEEE. Trimming stripped 3 bases from V and 6 bases from J, with 10 bases between.

This clonotype has more than one count but fewer than ten. The rearrangement joins TRBV7-9 to TRBJ2-3, with D possibly matching TRBD1 (5 bases). Germline CDR1 reads SEHNR; CDR2 reads FQNEAQ (reference sequence). This CDR3 spans 13 amino acids. V was pared by 2 bases and J by 4 bases, with 7 bases between. The CDR3, as DNA: TGTGCCAGCAGCTTATGGGGCTCAGATACGCAGTATTTT. Protein product: CASSLWGSDTQYF.

This clonotype turned up a few times. Here the CDR3 DNA reads TGTGCCAGCAGTGAATTTTGGACTAGCGGCACAGATACGCAGTATTTT. It codes for CASSEFWTSGTDTQYF. The chain carries TRBV25-1 and TRBJ2-3; 9 nucleotides align to TRBD2. The trim removed 1 base at V and 1 base at J, leaving 3 bases unmatched. Germline V gives CDR1 MGHDK, CDR2 SYGVNS. The CDR3 consists of 16 residues. Drawing the rest from reference TRBV25-1 and TRBJ2-3, the complete variable domain is EADIYQTPRYLVIGTGKKITLECSQTMGHDKMYWYQQDPGMELHLIHYSYGVNSTEKGDLSSESTVSRIRTEHFPLTLESARPSHTSQYLCASSEFWTSGTDTQYFGPGTRLTVL.

The rearrangement joins TRBV4-1 to TRBJ1-2, with D unclear. This CDR3 is built from 14 residues. Germline V lookup: CDR1 MGHRA, CDR2 YSYEKL. The V and J ends lost 0 bases and 7 bases respectively, with 12 bases between them. CDR3 nucleotides: TGCGCCAGCAGCCAAGAGGGGTTCTCTGGTGGCTACACCTTC. Its protein is CASSQEGFSGGYTF.

This clonotype has just a few counts. A much larger clone lies one base from this, so it may be a read error. The V and J genes are TRBV11-2 and TRBJ1-1; D perhaps matches TRBD1 (6 bases). Germline CDR1 SGHAT, CDR2 FQNNGV. This CDR3 is built from 14 residues. CDR3: CARSSGQTLAEAFF. As DNA, the CDR3 is TGTGCCCGCAGCTCCGGACAGACGCTGGCTGAAGCTTTCTTT.